One T cell receptor (beta chain) is described in this entry. Its antigen is unknown. No base quality values were provided; no much bigger clone lies one nucleotide off. Adjacent normal breast tissue was collected about 1.9-4 cm away from the tumor, rinsed in PBS and stored in prechilled RNAlater. Because of high lipid content and low cell density, about 100-310 mg of normal breast tissue was often needed to obtain sufficient DNA. The study profiled bulk TCR beta-chain repertoires in matched peripheral blood, tumor and adjacent normal breast tissue taken from approximately 15 patients with early-stage breast cancer. The Qiagen AllPrep DNA/RNA Mini kit was used for genomic DNA extraction. Every sample was amplified as two independent genomic DNA replicates, using approximately 550 ng for blood and about 1.4 ug for tumor or normal breast. Following the manufacturer's instructions, the ImmunoSeq Intro kit was used to carry out TCRB sequencing on genomic DNA. The multiplex PCR ran for 25 to 40 cycles using proprietary primers and spike-in control sequences for absolute quantification. Single-end 150-bp reads were used to sequence an 87-bp fragment covering the CDR3 and the flanking V and J genes. Each lane of an Illumina MiSeq running version 3.0 chemistry carried seven multiplexed samples, with two replicates apiece. The published analysis was carried out like this. Raw data were processed with the vendor's proprietary pipeline, and both replicates were merged into a single result per sample. A clonotype was defined as productive rearrangements that share the same V-gene family, CDR3 amino acid sequence and J-gene segment. To compute clonality, the normalized Shannon entropy (Pielou evenness) of TCRB abundances was subtracted from 1. T cell density was estimated by dividing total templates by the number of input cells inferred from the DNA input amount. Recon was used with default parameters to estimate total repertoire diversity and clonality. A clonotype counted as tumor-enriched if its abundance in tumor exceeded 0.1% and was at least 32-fold higher than its abundance in normal breast. The clones in this table, taken by TCRdb from immuneACCESS, are in-frame only. Not every clone is retained; where verified, under half of the shortfall comes from an unresolved V gene, and the cause of the rest is unknown. Clonal size and the V and J genes are those of that table, whereas D and trimming came from the DNA. This sample is represented by under 8,500 clones; around 69% of them were singletons. Around an eighth of the sample rests with the top ten.

The data originate from a study of early stage breast cancer tumors (dated by TCRdb to about 2017). General notes on the study: Of the roughly 16 invasive breast tumors, 12 to 13 were found to be estrogen receptor-positive, progesterone receptor-positive and HER2-negative. Across all samples, 2,700,000 or so templates representing approximately 1.2 million unique clonotypes were detected. On average, each sample had roughly 9.7-fold read coverage. About 70% of the 12 ER+/PR+/HER2- tumors were invasive ductal carcinomas, while the other four were invasive lobular carcinomas. General study outcomes and caveats: Greater similarity was observed between blood and normal breast repertoires than between blood and tumor repertoires, and tumor was distinguished from normal in about 90% of the 16 patients when each tissue was compared with blood. Chain pairing and functional markers such as CD4, CD8 and FOXP3 were missed by bulk genomic DNA sequencing of unsorted cells. Enriched TCRB sequences shared across patients were mostly commonly generated sequences, unlikely to play an important role in the tumor microenvironment. Compared with adjacent normal breast tissue, tumors had higher clonality and roughly 2.5-fold greater T cell density. Because the cohort was small, analysis by tumor subtype was not possible.

Material: normal breast tissue next to the tumor. The sequence came from a person in their fifties or sixties with breast cancer.

The encoded CDR3 is CASSLRVRNTEAFF. The DNA reads TGTGCCAGCAGTTTGCGCGTGAGGAACACTGAAGCTTTCTTT. The chain is made from TRBV28 and TRBJ1-1, with no reliable assignment of the D segment. Including cysteine and phenylalanine, the CDR3 has 14 amino acids. The read is trimmed to its CDR3 DNA, 42 bases read in frame from base 1. Trimming takes 3 bases from V and 1 base from J, and the germline ends sit 9 bases apart. Per the germline V gene, MDHEN is the CDR1 and SYDVKM is the CDR2.